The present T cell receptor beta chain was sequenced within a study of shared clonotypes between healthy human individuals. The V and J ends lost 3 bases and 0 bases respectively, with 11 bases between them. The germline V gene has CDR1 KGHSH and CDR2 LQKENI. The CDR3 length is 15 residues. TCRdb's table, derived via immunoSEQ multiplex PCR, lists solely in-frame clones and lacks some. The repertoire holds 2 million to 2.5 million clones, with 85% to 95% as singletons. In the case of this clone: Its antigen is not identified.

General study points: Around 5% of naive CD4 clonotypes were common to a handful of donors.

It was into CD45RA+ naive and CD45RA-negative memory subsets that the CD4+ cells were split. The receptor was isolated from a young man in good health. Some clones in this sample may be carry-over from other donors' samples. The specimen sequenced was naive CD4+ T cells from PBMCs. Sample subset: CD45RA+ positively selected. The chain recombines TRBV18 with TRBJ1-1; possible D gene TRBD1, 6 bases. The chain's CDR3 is CASSPRGPMNTEAFF. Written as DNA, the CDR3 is TGTGCCAGCTCACCCCGGGGGCCCATGAACACTGAAGCTTTCTTT.